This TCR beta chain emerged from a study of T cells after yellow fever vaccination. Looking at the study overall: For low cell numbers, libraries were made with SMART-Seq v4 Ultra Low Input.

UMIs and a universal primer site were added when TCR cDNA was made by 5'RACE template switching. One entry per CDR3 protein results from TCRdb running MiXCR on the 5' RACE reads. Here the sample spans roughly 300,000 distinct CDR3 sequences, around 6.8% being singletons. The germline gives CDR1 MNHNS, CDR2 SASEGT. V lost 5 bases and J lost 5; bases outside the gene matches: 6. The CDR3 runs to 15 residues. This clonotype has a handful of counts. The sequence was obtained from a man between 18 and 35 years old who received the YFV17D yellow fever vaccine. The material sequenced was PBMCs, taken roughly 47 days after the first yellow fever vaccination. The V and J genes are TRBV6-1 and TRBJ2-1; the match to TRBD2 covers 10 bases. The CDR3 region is CASSHSGGNDNEQFF. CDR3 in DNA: TGTGCCAGCAGTCATAGCGGGGGGAACGACAATGAGCAGTTCTTC.